The rows below give T cell receptor beta chains drawn from one sample of a study of blood T cell repertoires in COVID-19. The table came from immunoSEQ multiplex PCR; TCRdb's copy has only in-frame clones and leaves some out. The table includes 150,000 or so clones, roughly 84% detected once. The specimen was PBMCs or T cells enriched from blood (not recorded which). The receptors come from a human donor with acute COVID-19. The donor label of this sample is uncertain. CDR3s include the opening cysteine and the closing phenylalanine or tryptophan. Each record gives: CDR3 protein, CDR3 DNA, V gene, J gene, D gene, clone size. D genes are given only for firm matches. The size of a clone is reported for some rows only, either as once, few or many, or as a class for expanded clones.

CDR3aa: CAWSVLRVSPLHF
CDR3nt: TGTGCCTGGAGTGTACTCAGGGTTTCACCCCTCCACTTT
v_gene: TRBV30
j_gene: TRBJ1-6
d_gene: NA
abundance: NA

CDR3aa: CATSRVSVVSGSYGYTF
CDR3nt: TGTGCCACCAGCAGAGTTTCAGTAGTCTCAGGTTCTTATGGCTACACCTTC
v_gene: TRBV15
j_gene: TRBJ1-2
d_gene: NA
abundance: NA

CDR3aa: CASSLQGQGTSPLHF
CDR3nt: TGCGCCAGCAGCCTCCAGGGACAGGGTACTTCACCCCTCCACTTT
v_gene: TRBV5-1
j_gene: TRBJ1-6
d_gene: TRBD1
abundance: NA

CDR3aa: CSVEGGARDTQYF
CDR3nt: TGCAGCGTTGAAGGGGGAGCGAGAGATACGCAGTATTTT
v_gene: TRBV29-1
j_gene: TRBJ2-3
d_gene: NA
abundance: once

CDR3aa: CASSPGQSYGYTF
CDR3nt: TGTGCCAGCAGCCCGGGACAGAGCTATGGCTACACCTTC
v_gene: TRBV11-2
j_gene: TRBJ1-2
d_gene: TRBD1
abundance: NA

CDR3aa: CASSSGYTGELFF
CDR3nt: TGTGCCAGCAGCTCCGGTTACACCGGGGAGCTGTTTTTT
v_gene: TRBV7-9
j_gene: TRBJ2-2
d_gene: NA
abundance: NA

CDR3aa: CATSDLPLAGVHNEQFF
CDR3nt: TGTGCCACCAGTGATTTGCCCTTGGCGGGGGTCCACAATGAGCAGTTCTTC
v_gene: TRBV24-1
j_gene: TRBJ2-1
d_gene: TRBD2
abundance: NA

CDR3aa: CASSPSTVDGYTF
CDR3nt: TGTGCCAGCAGCCCTAGCACAGTGGACGGCTACACCTTC
v_gene: TRBV7-2
j_gene: TRBJ1-2
d_gene: NA
abundance: NA

CDR3aa: CASSSATGLSSYEQYF
CDR3nt: TGTGCCAGCAGCTCCGCGACAGGCCTAAGCTCCTACGAGCAGTACTTC
v_gene: TRBV7-9
j_gene: TRBJ2-7
d_gene: NA
abundance: NA

CDR3aa: CASSGGLATDTQYF
CDR3nt: TGTGCCAGCAGCGGTGGACTAGCGACAGATACGCAGTATTTT
v_gene: TRBV7-3
j_gene: TRBJ2-3
d_gene: TRBD2
abundance: NA

CDR3aa: CASSPEVSSYEQYF
CDR3nt: TGTGCCAGCTCCCCTGAGGTCTCCTCCTACGAGCAGTACTTC
v_gene: TRBV2
j_gene: TRBJ2-7
d_gene: NA
abundance: NA

CDR3aa: CASSPRQNTEAFF
CDR3nt: TGTGCCAGCTCACCACGACAGAACACTGAAGCTTTCTTT
v_gene: TRBV18
j_gene: TRBJ1-1
d_gene: NA
abundance: NA

CDR3aa: CASSRGDTDTQYF
CDR3nt: TGTGCCAGCAGTCGGGGGGACACAGATACGCAGTATTTT
v_gene: TRBV6-4
j_gene: TRBJ2-3
d_gene: TRBD2
abundance: NA

CDR3aa: CASSDWATGPGEQFF
CDR3nt: TGTGCCAGCAGTGACTGGGCGACAGGCCCCGGGGAGCAGTTCTTC
v_gene: TRBV6-4
j_gene: TRBJ2-1
d_gene: NA
abundance: NA

CDR3aa: CASSALMNQPQHF
CDR3nt: TGTGCCAGTAGTGCACTCATGAATCAGCCCCAGCATTTT
v_gene: TRBV19
j_gene: TRBJ1-5
d_gene: NA
abundance: few

CDR3aa: CASFPGGGFFGYTF
CDR3nt: TGTGCCAGCTTTCCTGGGGGAGGATTTTTTGGCTACACCTTC
v_gene: TRBV18
j_gene: TRBJ1-2
d_gene: NA
abundance: NA

CDR3aa: CASSQEGQGYGYTF
CDR3nt: TGCGCCAGCAGCCAAGAGGGACAGGGCTATGGCTACACCTTC
v_gene: TRBV4-1
j_gene: TRBJ1-2
d_gene: TRBD1
abundance: NA

CDR3aa: CASSLGWEGETQYF
CDR3nt: TGTGCCAGCAGCCTAGGGTGGGAGGGCGAGACCCAGTACTTC
v_gene: TRBV5-4
j_gene: TRBJ2-5
d_gene: TRBD2
abundance: NA

CDR3aa: CASSPRTTNTGELFF
CDR3nt: TGCGCCAGCAGCCCGAGGACAACAAACACCGGGGAGCTGTTTTTT
v_gene: TRBV4-3
j_gene: TRBJ2-2
d_gene: NA
abundance: NA

CDR3aa: CASSQERGHYGYTF
CDR3nt: TGCGCCAGCAGCCAAGAAAGGGGACATTATGGCTACACCTTC
v_gene: TRBV4-3
j_gene: TRBJ1-2
d_gene: NA
abundance: NA

CDR3aa: CASGPFTAYEQYF
CDR3nt: TGTGCTAGTGGTCCCTTTACGGCCTACGAGCAGTACTTC
v_gene: TRBV12-5
j_gene: TRBJ2-7
d_gene: NA
abundance: NA

CDR3aa: CASSEYAPDSMNTEAFF
CDR3nt: TGTGCCAGCAGTGAATATGCCCCGGACAGCATGAACACTGAAGCTTTCTTT
v_gene: TRBV25-1
j_gene: TRBJ1-1
d_gene: NA
abundance: NA

CDR3aa: CASSFFAGSYEQYF
CDR3nt: TGTGCCAGCAGCTTCTTCGCGGGTTCCTACGAGCAGTACTTC
v_gene: TRBV7-6
j_gene: TRBJ2-7
d_gene: NA
abundance: NA

CDR3aa: CASSHVLFRQGGSSGANVLTF
CDR3nt: TGCGCCAGCAGCCACGTCCTTTTTCGACAGGGCGGGTCCTCTGGGGCCAACGTCCTGACTTTC
v_gene: TRBV4-1
j_gene: TRBJ2-6
d_gene: TRBD1
abundance: NA

CDR3aa: CASSTLDRDTEAFF
CDR3nt: TGTGCCAGTAGTACCTTGGACAGGGACACTGAAGCTTTCTTT
v_gene: TRBV19
j_gene: TRBJ1-1
d_gene: TRBD1
abundance: NA

CDR3aa: CASSVPGRHSNQPQHF
CDR3nt: TGTGCCAGCAGCGTACCAGGCAGACATAGCAATCAGCCCCAGCATTTT
v_gene: TRBV9
j_gene: TRBJ1-5
d_gene: NA
abundance: NA

CDR3aa: CASSPRLASTNEQFF
CDR3nt: TGTGCCAGCAGCCCCCGACTAGCGTCTACCAATGAGCAGTTCTTC
v_gene: TRBV6-4
j_gene: TRBJ2-1
d_gene: TRBD2
abundance: NA

CDR3aa: CASTLAGGFTGELFF
CDR3nt: TGTGCCAGTACCTTAGCGGGGGGATTCACCGGGGAGCTGTTTTTT
v_gene: TRBV19
j_gene: TRBJ2-2
d_gene: TRBD2
abundance: once

CDR3aa: CASSGTGLVRSPLHF
CDR3nt: TGTGCCAGCAGCGGGACAGGGTTGGTGCGTTCACCCCTCCACTTT
v_gene: TRBV5-4
j_gene: TRBJ1-6
d_gene: TRBD1
abundance: NA

CDR3aa: CSVTSGTGYTEAFF
CDR3nt: TGCAGCGTCACGTCCGGGACAGGGTACACTGAAGCTTTCTTT
v_gene: TRBV29-1
j_gene: TRBJ1-1
d_gene: TRBD1
abundance: NA

CDR3aa: CASSFYLSTEAFF
CDR3nt: TGTGCCAGCAGTTTCTATCTGAGCACTGAAGCTTTCTTT
v_gene: TRBV28
j_gene: TRBJ1-1
d_gene: NA
abundance: NA

CDR3aa: CASSLGWGPGNTIYF
CDR3nt: TGTGCCAGCAGCTTAGGTTGGGGGCCCGGAAACACCATATATTTT
v_gene: TRBV7-2
j_gene: TRBJ1-3
d_gene: NA
abundance: NA

CDR3aa: CATSASGADRTEAFF
CDR3nt: TGTGCCACCAGTGCCTCTGGAGCCGACCGGACTGAAGCTTTCTTT
v_gene: TRBV24-1
j_gene: TRBJ1-1
d_gene: NA
abundance: NA

CDR3aa: CASSLPGKETQYF
CDR3nt: TGTGCCAGCAGCCTCCCAGGGAAAGAGACCCAGTACTTC
v_gene: TRBV5-5
j_gene: TRBJ2-5
d_gene: NA
abundance: NA

CDR3aa: CASSSNRGLAGANTGELFF
CDR3nt: TGTGCCAGCAGCTCAAATAGGGGACTAGCGGGGGCGAACACCGGGGAGCTGTTTTTT
v_gene: TRBV11-2
j_gene: TRBJ2-2
d_gene: TRBD2
abundance: NA

CDR3aa: CASSRTGISSPLHF
CDR3nt: TGTGCCAGCAGCCGGACAGGGATCAGTTCACCCCTCCACTTT
v_gene: TRBV7-8
j_gene: TRBJ1-6
d_gene: TRBD1
abundance: NA

CDR3aa: CASSRTGGQETQYF
CDR3nt: TGTGCCAGCAGCCGGACAGGTGGCCAAGAGACCCAGTACTTC
v_gene: TRBV6-2/TRBV6-3
j_gene: TRBJ2-5
d_gene: TRBD1
abundance: NA

CDR3aa: CASSIMVWTGLVNTEAFF
CDR3nt: TGTGCCAGTAGTATAATGGTTTGGACAGGTCTTGTGAACACTGAAGCTTTCTTT
v_gene: TRBV19
j_gene: TRBJ1-1
d_gene: TRBD1
abundance: NA

CDR3aa: CASSSPGGGGYTF
CDR3nt: TGTGCCAGCAGCTCCCCCGGGGGGGGCGGCTACACCTTC
v_gene: TRBV5-4
j_gene: TRBJ1-2
d_gene: NA
abundance: NA

CDR3aa: CASSHGGQTGFTDTQYF
CDR3nt: TGCGCCAGCAGCCATGGGGGACAAACCGGATTCACAGATACGCAGTATTTT
v_gene: TRBV4-1
j_gene: TRBJ2-3
d_gene: NA
abundance: NA

CDR3aa: CAITSGLARGETQYF
CDR3nt: TGTGCCATCACTTCGGGACTAGCGAGGGGAGAGACCCAGTACTTC
v_gene: TRBV10-3
j_gene: TRBJ2-5
d_gene: TRBD2
abundance: NA

CDR3aa: CATSDGLASYNEQFF
CDR3nt: TGTGCCACCAGTGACGGATTAGCCTCCTACAATGAGCAGTTCTTC
v_gene: TRBV24-1
j_gene: TRBJ2-1
d_gene: NA
abundance: NA

CDR3aa: CASSPGGSTNEKLFF
CDR3nt: TGTGCCAGCAGCCCGGGGGGGTCAACTAATGAAAAACTGTTTTTT
v_gene: TRBV9
j_gene: TRBJ1-4
d_gene: NA
abundance: NA

CDR3aa: CATSDSGTGNTGELFF
CDR3nt: TGTGCCACCAGTGATTCCGGGACAGGGAACACCGGGGAGCTGTTTTTT
v_gene: TRBV24-1
j_gene: TRBJ2-2
d_gene: TRBD1
abundance: NA

CDR3aa: CASSPPSESLEAFF
CDR3nt: TGTGCCAGCTCACCACCGAGCGAATCTCTTGAAGCTTTCTTT
v_gene: TRBV18
j_gene: TRBJ1-1
d_gene: NA
abundance: NA

CDR3aa: CASSYNEEQYF
CDR3nt: TGTGCCAGCAGTTACAACGAGGAGCAGTACTTC
v_gene: TRBV6-5
j_gene: TRBJ2-7
d_gene: NA
abundance: few

CDR3aa: CAWADWSEAFF
CDR3nt: TGTGCCTGGGCCGACTGGTCTGAAGCTTTCTTT
v_gene: TRBV30
j_gene: TRBJ1-1
d_gene: NA
abundance: NA

CDR3aa: CASSYQRGSGGTEAFF
CDR3nt: TGTGCCAGCAGTTACCAACGGGGTTCAGGGGGCACTGAAGCTTTCTTT
v_gene: TRBV6-6
j_gene: TRBJ1-1
d_gene: TRBD1
abundance: NA

CDR3aa: CASSEAEGLAYEQYF
CDR3nt: TGTGCCAGCAGTGAAGCGGAGGGACTAGCGTACGAGCAGTACTTC
v_gene: TRBV6-1
j_gene: TRBJ2-7
d_gene: TRBD2
abundance: NA

CDR3aa: CAWSAVQDSPLHF
CDR3nt: TGTGCCTGGAGCGCCGTACAGGATTCACCCCTCCACTTT
v_gene: TRBV30
j_gene: TRBJ1-6
d_gene: NA
abundance: NA

CDR3aa: CASSKDPNPPSGGVEETQYF
CDR3nt: TGTGCCAGCAGCAAAGACCCTAACCCCCCTAGCGGGGGGGTAGAGGAGACCCAGTACTTC
v_gene: TRBV21-1
j_gene: TRBJ2-5
d_gene: NA
abundance: NA

CDR3aa: CASSFLPLAATGELFF
CDR3nt: TGTGCCAGCAGCTTTTTGCCCCTAGCGGCCACCGGGGAGCTGTTTTTT
v_gene: TRBV7-8
j_gene: TRBJ2-2
d_gene: TRBD2
abundance: NA

CDR3aa: CASSLVPPVNTEAFF
CDR3nt: TGTGCCAGCAGCTTAGTCCCGCCAGTGAACACTGAAGCTTTCTTT
v_gene: TRBV7-2
j_gene: TRBJ1-1
d_gene: NA
abundance: NA

CDR3aa: CASSPGGQGYGYTF
CDR3nt: TGTGCCAGCAGTCCAGGGGGACAGGGTTACGGCTACACCTTC
v_gene: TRBV28
j_gene: TRBJ1-2
d_gene: TRBD1
abundance: NA

CDR3aa: CASSLLGGYTEAFF
CDR3nt: TGTGCCAGCAGCTTACTCGGGGGATACACTGAAGCTTTCTTT
v_gene: TRBV7-3
j_gene: TRBJ1-1
d_gene: NA
abundance: NA

CDR3aa: CASREAGGAGGFTDTQYF
CDR3nt: TGTGCCAGCAGGGAGGCCGGAGGAGCGGGGGGCTTCACAGATACGCAGTATTTT
v_gene: TRBV25-1
j_gene: TRBJ2-3
d_gene: TRBD2
abundance: NA